Below, 25 T cell receptor beta chains from the same sample are listed, as sequenced in a study of shared clonotypes between healthy human individuals. Clones were read by immunoSEQ multiplex PCR, and TCRdb kept only the in-frame ones, dropping some. The sample contains nearly 2 million clones, about 95% of which appear only once. Naive CD8 cells were CD45RO-negative, positively selected for CCR7, excluding terminally differentiated effector memory CD45RA+ cells. What was sequenced was naive CD8+ T cells sorted from blood. The receptors here all came from a man between 18 and 29 years old in good health.

The V call is TRBV9, the J call TRBJ2-3; 8 bases map to TRBD2. With 4 bases clipped from V and 3 bases from J, the junction kept 7 bases outside the gene matches. Germline lookup yields CDR1 SGDLS and CDR2 YYNGEE. The CDR3 spans 15 residues. In DNA form, the CDR3 reads TGTGCCAGCAGCCCATGGGGACTAGAAACAGATACGCAGTATTTT. It specifies CASSPWGLETDTQYF.

On this clone: Other DNA variants within this sample encode the same CDR3. The rearrangement links TRBV19 to TRBJ1-5, with D unresolved. The CDR3 consists of 14 residues. CDR1 and CDR2 from the germline V gene are LNHDA and SQIVND (reference sequence). Trimming pared 0 bases from V and 4 bases from J, leaving 7 bases between. The CDR3 spells CASSIDLENQPQHF. DNA of the CDR3: TGTGCCAGTAGTATAGATCTGGAAAATCAGCCCCAGCATTTT.

The rearrangement links TRBV19 to TRBJ1-5, with D hard to call. With 0 bases removed from V and 0 bases from J, the gap between germline ends came to 3 bases. CDR1 is LNHDA, CDR2 SQIVND, per germline (reference sequence). The CDR3 covers 14 residues. CDR3 nucleotides: TGTGCCAGTAGTATAGAGGATAGCAATCAGCCCCAGCATTTT. As protein: CASSIEDSNQPQHF.

This clone was seen once. The genes are TRBV7-9 and TRBJ2-7; D may be TRBD1 (6 bases). Trimming stripped 0 bases from V and 2 bases from J, with 11 bases between. Germline CDR1 reads SEHNR; CDR2 reads FQNEAQ (reference sequence). CDR3 length: 15 amino acids. This CDR3 is CASSLASGETYEQYF. CDR3 DNA: TGTGCCAGCAGCTTAGCTTCAGGGGAGACCTACGAGCAGTACTTC.

The rearrangement uses TRBV7-2 and TRBJ2-7; D is ambiguous. Germline-derived CDR1 and CDR2 are SGHTA and FQGNSA. V was clipped by 5 bases and J by 2 bases, with 10 bases between them. This CDR3 has 13 residues. The CDR3 region is CASSRDSPYEQYF. CDR3 in DNA: TGTGCCAGCAGCCGCGACTCCCCCTACGAGCAGTACTTC.

V usage is TRBV7-9 and J usage is TRBJ2-7, with D tentatively TRBD1 (6 bases). The ends were cut back, 7 bases at V and 4 bases at J, with 11 bases in the middle. This CDR3 region has 12 residues. Germline CDR1 is SEHNR and CDR2 is FQNEAQ (reference sequence). The CDR3 region is CASMGAGYEQYF. The CDR3 coding sequence is TGTGCCAGCATGGGGGCCGGGTACGAGCAGTACTTC.

The chain carries TRBV10-1 and TRBJ2-1, with D tentatively TRBD1 (6 bases). The CDR3 extends over 16 amino acids. With 3 bases removed from V and 2 bases from J, the gap between germline ends came to 14 bases. From germline, CDR1 is WNHNN and CDR2 SYGVQD (reference sequence). CDR3 sequence (DNA): TGCGCCAGCAGTGACGATAGGACAGCTCCCTACAATGAGCAGTTCTTC. As protein: CASSDDRTAPYNEQFF.

The CDR3 nucleotides read TGTGCCAGCAGCCCAGGCGGGACGGCTGTCGGTGGTGGGGCCAACGTCCTGACTTTC. It is translated as CASSPGGTAVGGGANVLTF. The chain has TRBV7-9 and TRBJ2-6, with TRBD2 as a possible D gene (6 bases). The CDR3 loop spans 19 amino acids. CDR1 is SEHNR, CDR2 FQNEAQ, per germline (reference sequence). V dropped 5 bases and J dropped 3 bases, with 23 bases sitting between them.

The chain combines TRBV10-3 with TRBJ2-7; no firm D call. The CDR3 is 16 residues long. CDR1 is ENHRY, CDR2 SYGVKD, per germline. Trimming took 0 bases from V and 2 from J, leaving 14 bases between them. The DNA for the CDR3 is TGTGCCATCAGTGAGTCCGAGGATCCTTCAACCTACGAGCAGTACTTC. It codes for CAISESEDPSTYEQYF.

The chain is built from TRBV5-1 and TRBJ2-7; no firm D call. The V and J ends lost 0 bases and 2 bases respectively, with 9 bases between them. The CDR3 has 14 residues. Germline CDR1 SGHRS, CDR2 YFSETQ. The CDR3: CASSLDGPAYEQYF. The CDR3 bases are TGCGCCAGCAGCTTGGATGGACCAGCCTACGAGCAGTACTTC.

V is TRBV7-8 and J is TRBJ2-2; 12 bases fit TRBD2. Trimming removed 5 bases from V and 0 bases from J; junction bases left unmatched: 10. The CDR3 contains 19 residues. Germline V lookup: CDR1 SGHVS, CDR2 FQNEAQ. In DNA, the CDR3 is TGTGCCAGCAGCAACCGACTAGCGGGGGAGCTTTCGAACACCGGGGAGCTGTTTTTT. Translation: CASSNRLAGELSNTGELFF.

This clone occurred a few times. V usage is TRBV16 and J usage is TRBJ1-5; D unclear. Germline CDR1 is KGHSY and CDR2 is FQNENV. There are 13 residues in the CDR3. The V end was cut by 3 bases, the J end by 2 bases, with 5 bases between. DNA for the CDR3: TGTGCCAGCAGCCAGGAAGGCAATCAGCCCCAGCATTTT. It specifies CASSQEGNQPQHF.

The rearrangement uses TRBV28 and TRBJ1-1; D remains ambiguous. The CDR3 contains 13 residues. The ends were cut back, 6 bases at V and 8 bases at J, with 16 bases in the middle. In germline, CDR1 is MDHEN, CDR2 SYDVKM. CDR3 nucleotide sequence: TGTGCCAGCAGGTGGTCCTTTGATGCAGAAGCTTTCTTT. Translating it yields CASRWSFDAEAFF.

This rearrangement joins TRBV29-1 to TRBJ2-3; D is uncertain. CDR1 SQVTM and CDR2 ANQGSEA come from the germline V gene. CDR3 length equals 14 residues. V was pared by 7 bases and J by 2 bases, with 16 bases between. CDR3 protein: CSAPPDTYTDTQYF. The CDR3 nucleotides read TGCAGCGCCCCCCCCGACACCTACACAGATACGCAGTATTTT.

The J gene is TRBJ2-1, the V gene TRBV7-8; D remains unclear. CDR3 length: 12 amino acids. CDR1 SGHVS and CDR2 FQNEAQ come from the germline V gene. The V gene lost 5 bases and the J gene lost 5 bases, with 7 bases spanning the gap. DNA of the CDR3: TGTGCCAGCAGCCACCTCAACAATGAGCAGTTCTTC. Its protein is CASSHLNNEQFF.

The rearrangement links TRBV4-3 to TRBJ2-1, with 8 nucleotides matching TRBD2. This CDR3 spans 16 amino acids. Germline V lookup: CDR1 LGHNA, CDR2 YSLEER. Losses at the gene ends were 0 bases for V and 4 bases for J; bases not matched to a gene: 5. The CDR3 here is CASSQDQLAEYNEQFF. CDR3 nucleotide sequence: TGCGCCAGCAGCCAAGATCAACTAGCGGAATACAATGAGCAGTTCTTC.

The V gene is TRBV14, the J gene TRBJ2-7; D is possibly TRBD1 (6 bases). Germline CDR1 is SGHDN and CDR2 is FVKESK. CDR3 size: 16 residues. Trimming took 0 bases from V and 3 from J, leaving 15 bases between them. CDR3 sequence reads: CASSQDTRTGLYEQYF. DNA of the CDR3: TGTGCCAGCAGCCAAGATACACGAACAGGGCTCTACGAGCAGTACTTC.

V gene TRBV11-2 combines with J gene TRBJ2-5; no firm D call. V dropped 2 bases and J dropped 4 bases, with 14 bases sitting between them. Germline CDR1 SGHAT, CDR2 FQNNGV. The CDR3 loop spans 15 amino acids. Here the CDR3 reads CASSLSASPGETQYF. The CDR3 DNA reads as TGTGCCAGCAGCTTATCGGCCAGCCCGGGAGAGACCCAGTACTTC.

The chain combines TRBV9 with TRBJ1-6; D not resolved. This CDR3 has 12 residues. CDR1 and CDR2 (germline): SGDLS, YYNGEE. The V and J ends lost 3 bases and 10 bases respectively, with 8 bases between them. The CDR3 sequence is CASSDHGSPLHF. In DNA form, the CDR3 reads TGTGCCAGCAGCGACCACGGGTCACCCCTCCACTTT.

Concerning this clone: Other DNA sequences from this sample encode an identical CDR3 as well. The chain couples TRBV5-1 to TRBJ2-7; TRBD2 might be the D (5 bases). The CDR3 is 14 residues long. V dropped 0 bases and J dropped 0 bases, with 7 bases sitting between them. Germline assignment: CDR1 SGHRS and CDR2 YFSETQ. CDR3 residues: CASSLEGSSYEQYF. The DNA of the CDR3 is TGCGCCAGCAGCTTGGAAGGGAGCTCCTACGAGCAGTACTTC.

The count of this clone is one. The chain recombines TRBV5-1 with TRBJ1-3; TRBD1 agrees at 7 bases. Trimming took 0 bases from V and 1 from J; bases not matched to a gene: 4. This CDR3 is built from 16 residues. Germline V gene lookup returns CDR1 SGHRS and CDR2 YFSETQ. CDR3 protein: CASSLALTGSGNTIYF. Written as DNA, the CDR3 is TGCGCCAGCAGCTTGGCACTGACAGGGTCTGGAAACACCATATATTTT.

The chain recombines TRBV7-9 with TRBJ2-7; the D is unclear. This CDR3 comprises 12 residues. Germline CDR1 SEHNR, CDR2 FQNEAQ (reference sequence). V gave up 2 bases and J gave up 7 bases, with 9 bases separating them. The CDR3 DNA follows: TGTGCCAGCAGCTTAATGGCGGAGGAGCAGTACTTC. Its translation: CASSLMAEEQYF.

The chain carries TRBV13 and TRBJ1-5, with D hard to call. V lost 2 bases, J lost 8 bases, and 10 bases lay in between. The germline V gene has CDR1 PRHDT and CDR2 FYEKMQ (reference sequence). The CDR3 runs 13 residues. CDR3 bases: TGTGCCAGCAGCTTATTCAATGGGGAGCCCCAGCATTTT. Protein product: CASSLFNGEPQHF.

V usage is TRBV7-8 and J usage is TRBJ2-7, with TRBD1 identical over 9 bases. This CDR3 has 15 amino acids. Germline V CDR1 and CDR2: SGHVS, FQNEAQ. Trimming took 2 bases from V and 4 from J; bases not matched to a gene: 6. As DNA, the CDR3 is TGTGCCAGCAGCTTAAGGACAGGGGAGGCGTACGAGCAGTACTTC. Translating it yields CASSLRTGEAYEQYF.

This chain links TRBV6-5 with TRBJ2-3; the match to TRBD2 covers 8 bases. Germline CDR1 reads MNHEY; CDR2 reads SVGAGI. This CDR3 region has 14 residues. Unmatched junction bases numbered 5, after V lost 4 bases and J lost 5 bases. The CDR3 reads CASSWAGGEDTQYF. DNA of the CDR3: TGTGCCAGCAGTTGGGCGGGGGGAGAAGATACGCAGTATTTT.